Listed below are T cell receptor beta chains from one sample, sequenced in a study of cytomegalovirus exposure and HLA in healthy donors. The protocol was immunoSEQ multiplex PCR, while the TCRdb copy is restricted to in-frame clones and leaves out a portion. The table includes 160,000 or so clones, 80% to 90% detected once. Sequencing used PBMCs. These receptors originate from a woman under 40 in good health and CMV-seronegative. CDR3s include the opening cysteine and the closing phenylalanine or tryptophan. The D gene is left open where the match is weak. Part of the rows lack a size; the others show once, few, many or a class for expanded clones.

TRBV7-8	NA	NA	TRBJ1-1	CASSLDSGMNTEAFF	TGTGCCAGCAGCTTAGATTCAGGCATGAACACTGAAGCTTTCTTT
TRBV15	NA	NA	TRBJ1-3	CATSRRGGSSGNTIYF	TGTGCCACCAGCAGACGGGGGGGAAGCTCTGGAAACACCATATATTTT
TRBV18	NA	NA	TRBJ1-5	CASSRQLDSNQPQHF	TGTGCCAGCTCACGACAGCTGGATAGCAATCAGCCCCAGCATTTT
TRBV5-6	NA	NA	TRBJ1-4	CASSLAGQGTEKLFF	TGTGCCAGCAGCTTGGCCGGGCAGGGTACGGAAAAACTGTTTTTT
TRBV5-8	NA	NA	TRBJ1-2	CASSLGLRDGYTF	TGTGCCAGCAGCTTGGGGTTACGGGATGGCTACACCTTC
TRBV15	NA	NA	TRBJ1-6	CATSRKRGGSSYNSPLHF	TGTGCCACCAGCAGAAAACGGGGGGGAAGCTCCTATAATTCACCCCTCCACTTT
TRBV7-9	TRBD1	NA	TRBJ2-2	CAGTALNTGELFF	TGTGCCGGGACAGCCTTGAACACCGGGGAGCTGTTTTTT
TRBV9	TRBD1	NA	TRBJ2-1	CASSVGGTAEQFF	TGTGCCAGCAGCGTAGGGGGGACAGCTGAGCAGTTCTTC
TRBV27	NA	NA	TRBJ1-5	CASSQTGNQPQHF	TGTGCCAGCAGCCAAACAGGGAATCAGCCCCAGCATTTT
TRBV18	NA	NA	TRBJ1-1	CASSPLSFSAGNTEAFF	TGTGCCAGCTCACCATTAAGTTTTTCGGCGGGGAACACTGAAGCTTTCTTT
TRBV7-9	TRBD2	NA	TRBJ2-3	CASSLGSVLAGDTDTQYF	TGTGCCAGCAGCTTAGGGTCGGTGCTAGCGGGGGACACAGATACGCAGTATTTT
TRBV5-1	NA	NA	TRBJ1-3	CASSFGGEGNTIYF	TGCGCCAGCAGCTTCGGGGGGGAAGGAAACACCATATATTTT
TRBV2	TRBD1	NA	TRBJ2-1	CASRTGYNEQFF	TGTGCCAGCAGGACAGGGTACAATGAGCAGTTCTTC
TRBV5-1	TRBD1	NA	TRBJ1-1	CASSTAPTGGTEAFF	TGCGCCAGCAGCACAGCCCCTACAGGGGGCACTGAAGCTTTCTTT
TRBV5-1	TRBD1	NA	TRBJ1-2	CASSQNRGNGYTF	TGCGCCAGCAGCCAAAACAGGGGGAATGGCTACACCTTC
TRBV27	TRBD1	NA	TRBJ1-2	CASSPGGQAMRRGYTF	TGTGCCAGCAGTCCTGGGGGACAGGCCATGCGAAGGGGCTACACCTTC
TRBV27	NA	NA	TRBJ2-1	CASSPDYQYNEQFF	TGTGCCAGCAGTCCGGACTACCAATACAATGAGCAGTTCTTC
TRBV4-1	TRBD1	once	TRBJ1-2	CASSQRYSQNSGQVYGYTF	TGCGCCAGCAGCCAAAGATATTCTCAGAACTCGGGACAGGTCTATGGCTACACCTTC
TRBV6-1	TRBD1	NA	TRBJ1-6	CASTLTGTDNSPLHF	TGTGCCAGCACCCTGACAGGGACGGATAATTCACCCCTCCACTTT
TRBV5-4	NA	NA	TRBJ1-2	CASSTDRINYGYTF	TGTGCCAGCAGTACGGACAGAATCAACTATGGCTACACCTTC
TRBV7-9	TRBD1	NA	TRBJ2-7	CASSLYVARGLSEQYF	TGTGCCAGCAGCTTATACGTCGCCAGGGGGCTCTCCGAGCAGTACTTC
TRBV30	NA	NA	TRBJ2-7	CAWSVPYPFGNRYSYEQYF	TGTGCCTGGAGTGTTCCCTACCCTTTCGGGAACCGCTACTCCTACGAGCAGTACTTC
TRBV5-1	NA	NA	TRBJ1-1	CASSEDIKNTEAFF	TGCGCCAGCAGCGAGGACATAAAGAACACTGAAGCTTTCTTT
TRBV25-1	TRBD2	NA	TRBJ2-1	CASNSGGALNEQFF	TGTGCCAGCAATAGCGGGGGGGCCCTCAATGAGCAGTTCTTC
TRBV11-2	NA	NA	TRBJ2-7	CASSLVRGYEQYF	TGTGCCAGCAGCTTAGTTCGGGGCTACGAGCAGTACTTC
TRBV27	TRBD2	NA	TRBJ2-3	CASSRTSGLSTDTQYF	TGTGCCAGCAGCCGGACTAGCGGACTTAGCACAGATACGCAGTATTTT
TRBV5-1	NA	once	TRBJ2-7	CASSSASAEQYF	TGCGCCAGCAGCTCGGCTAGCGCCGAGCAGTACTTC
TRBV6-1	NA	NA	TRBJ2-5	CASSEDEGETQYF	TGTGCCAGCAGTGAAGATGAGGGAGAGACCCAGTACTTC
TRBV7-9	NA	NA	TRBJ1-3	CASSLWREVSGNTIYF	TGTGCCAGCAGCCTGTGGCGGGAGGTCTCTGGAAACACCATATATTTT
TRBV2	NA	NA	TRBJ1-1	CASSGSYEAFF	TGTGCCAGCAGTGGTTCGTATGAAGCTTTCTTT
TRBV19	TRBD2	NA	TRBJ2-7	CASSIASGGYSYEQYF	TGTGCCAGTAGTATAGCTAGCGGGGGATACTCCTACGAGCAGTACTTC
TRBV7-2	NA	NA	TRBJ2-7	CASSFQVYEQYF	TGTGCCAGCAGCTTTCAGGTATACGAGCAGTACTTC
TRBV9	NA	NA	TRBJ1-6	CASSGGRGSYSPLHF	TGTGCCAGCAGCGGTGGCAGGGGTTCATATTCACCCCTCCACTTT
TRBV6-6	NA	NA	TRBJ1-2	CASRPNAGEWYGYTF	TGTGCCAGCAGGCCGAATGCGGGGGAGTGGTATGGCTACACCTTC
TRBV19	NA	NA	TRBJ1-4	CASSPQTGTNEKLFF	TGTGCCAGTAGTCCCCAGACTGGGACTAATGAAAAACTGTTTTTT
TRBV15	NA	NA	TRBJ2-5	CATSISGRETQYF	TGTGCCACCAGCATCAGCGGCCGGGAGACCCAGTACTTC
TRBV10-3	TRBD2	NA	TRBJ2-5	CAISEWRGGEETQYF	TGTGCCATCAGTGAATGGCGGGGGGGCGAGGAGACCCAGTACTTC
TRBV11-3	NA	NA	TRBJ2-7	CASSLGHGHEEQYF	TGTGCCAGCAGCTTGGGACACGGCCATGAGGAGCAGTACTTC
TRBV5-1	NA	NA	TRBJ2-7	CASSDQDSAYEQYF	TGCGCCAGCAGCGACCAGGACTCAGCCTACGAGCAGTACTTC
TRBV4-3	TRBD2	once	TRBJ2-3	CASSSRLAGGADTQYF	TGCGCCAGCAGCTCCCGACTAGCGGGGGGAGCAGATACGCAGTATTTT
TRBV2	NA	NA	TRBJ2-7	CASSENPRENLQYF	TGTGCCAGCAGTGAAAACCCCCGGGAAAACCTACAGTACTTC
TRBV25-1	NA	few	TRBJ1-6	CASTEGSYNSPLHF	TGTGCCAGCACCGAGGGCTCCTATAATTCACCCCTCCACTTT
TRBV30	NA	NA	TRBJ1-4	CAWRDSEKLFF	TGTGCCTGGAGGGACAGCGAAAAACTGTTTTTT
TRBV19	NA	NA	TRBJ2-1	CASSTRTRQLDEQFF	TGTGCCAGTAGTACTCGAACGCGACAGCTCGATGAGCAGTTCTTC
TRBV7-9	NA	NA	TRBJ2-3	CASSLGGGNTDTQYF	TGTGCCAGCAGCTTAGGGGGGGGCAACACAGATACGCAGTATTTT
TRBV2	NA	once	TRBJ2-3	CASTQGKDFYTDTQYF	TGTGCCAGCACCCAAGGAAAGGACTTTTACACAGATACGCAGTATTTT
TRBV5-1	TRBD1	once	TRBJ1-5	CASRTGENQPQHF	TGCGCCAGCAGGACAGGGGAAAATCAGCCCCAGCATTTT
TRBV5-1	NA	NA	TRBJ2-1	CASSLGVGGINNEQFF	TGCGCCAGCAGCTTGGGGGTTGGGGGGATAAACAATGAGCAGTTCTTC
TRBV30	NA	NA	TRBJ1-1	CAWVRWADTEAFF	TGTGCCTGGGTCCGTTGGGCAGACACTGAAGCTTTCTTT
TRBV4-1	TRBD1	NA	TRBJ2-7	CASSQKPGQISYEQYF	TGCGCCAGCAGCCAAAAGCCGGGACAGATTTCCTACGAGCAGTACTTC
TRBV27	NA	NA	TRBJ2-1	CASSLSGTLYNEQFF	TGTGCCAGCAGTTTATCCGGGACACTATACAATGAGCAGTTCTTC
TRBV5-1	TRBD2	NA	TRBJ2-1	CASSLGLAGSYNEQFF	TGCGCCAGCAGCTTGGGTCTAGCGGGTTCCTACAATGAGCAGTTCTTC
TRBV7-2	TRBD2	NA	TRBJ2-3	CASSPSSGERTDTQYF	TGTGCCAGCAGCCCGAGCAGCGGGGAGCGCACAGATACGCAGTATTTT
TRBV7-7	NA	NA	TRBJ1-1	CASSVTGMNTEAFF	TGTGCCAGCAGCGTTACAGGGATGAACACTGAAGCTTTCTTT
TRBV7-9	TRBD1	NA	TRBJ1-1	CASSLGTGLNTEAFF	TGTGCCAGCAGCTTAGGGACAGGGCTGAACACTGAAGCTTTCTTT